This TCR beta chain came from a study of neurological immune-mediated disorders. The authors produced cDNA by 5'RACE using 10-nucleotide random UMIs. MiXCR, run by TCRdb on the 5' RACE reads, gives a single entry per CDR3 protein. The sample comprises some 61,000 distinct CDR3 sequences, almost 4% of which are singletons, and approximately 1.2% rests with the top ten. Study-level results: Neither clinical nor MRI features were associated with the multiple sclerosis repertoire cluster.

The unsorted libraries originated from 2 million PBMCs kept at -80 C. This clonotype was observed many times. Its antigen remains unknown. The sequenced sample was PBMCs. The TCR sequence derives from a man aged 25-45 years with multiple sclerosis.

Here the CDR3 DNA reads TGCGCCAGCAGCCAAGAAGGCGGGCAGGGTTACACCGGGGAGCTGTTTTTT. Its translation is CASSQEGGQGYTGELFF. The rearrangement joins TRBV4-1 to TRBJ2-2; D might be TRBD1 or TRBD2, each matching 5 bases. The CDR3 has 17 residues. CDR1 and CDR2 from the germline V gene are MGHRA and YSYEKL. V was shortened by 0 bases and J by 3 bases, with 14 bases between the two germline ends.